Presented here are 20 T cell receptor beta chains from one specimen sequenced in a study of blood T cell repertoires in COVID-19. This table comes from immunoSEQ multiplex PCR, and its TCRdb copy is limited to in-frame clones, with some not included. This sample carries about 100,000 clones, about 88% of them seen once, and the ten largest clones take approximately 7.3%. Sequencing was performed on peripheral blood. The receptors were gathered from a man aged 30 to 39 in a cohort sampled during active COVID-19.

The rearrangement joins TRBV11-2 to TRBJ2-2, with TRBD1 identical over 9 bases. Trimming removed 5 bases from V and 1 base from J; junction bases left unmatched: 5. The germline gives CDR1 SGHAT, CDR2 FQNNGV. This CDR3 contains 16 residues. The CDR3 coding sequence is TGTGCCAGCAGCCTACGGACAGGGGAGAACACCGGGGAGCTGTTTTTT. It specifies CASSLRTGENTGELFF.

CDR3 nucleotide sequence: TGTGCCAGCAGGCTAGCGGGGACGGAGACCCAGTACTTC. Translated, it gives CASRLAGTETQYF. This rearrangement joins TRBV27 to TRBJ2-5, with TRBD2 matching 9 bases. CDR1 and CDR2 from the germline V gene are MNHEY and SMNVEV (reference sequence). The CDR3 length is 13 residues. The V segment lost 6 bases and the J segment 5 bases; nucleotides outside the gene matches: 4.

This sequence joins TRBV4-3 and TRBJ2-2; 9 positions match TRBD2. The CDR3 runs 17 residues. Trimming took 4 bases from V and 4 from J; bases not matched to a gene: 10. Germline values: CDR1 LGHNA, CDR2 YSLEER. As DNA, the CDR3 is TGCGCCAGCAGCCCTACCGCGGGGGGGCCGGGCACCGGGGAGCTGTTTTTT. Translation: CASSPTAGGPGTGELFF.

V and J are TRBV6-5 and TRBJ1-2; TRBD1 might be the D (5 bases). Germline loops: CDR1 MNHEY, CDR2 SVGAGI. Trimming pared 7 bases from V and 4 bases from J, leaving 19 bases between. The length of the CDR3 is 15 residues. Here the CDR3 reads CASTDGRRGVYGYTF. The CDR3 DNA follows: TGTGCCAGCACCGATGGACGGCGGGGGGTCTATGGCTACACCTTC.

CDR3 protein: CASSSGQGGGQPQHF. CDR3 DNA: TGTGCCAGCAGCTCGGGACAGGGCGGGGGTCAGCCCCAGCATTTT. J is TRBJ1-5 and V is TRBV7-2, with 9 bases that match TRBD1. V gave up 4 bases and J gave up 6 bases; unmatched junction bases: 7. CDR1 SGHTA and CDR2 FQGNSA come from the germline V gene. This CDR3 has 15 amino acids.

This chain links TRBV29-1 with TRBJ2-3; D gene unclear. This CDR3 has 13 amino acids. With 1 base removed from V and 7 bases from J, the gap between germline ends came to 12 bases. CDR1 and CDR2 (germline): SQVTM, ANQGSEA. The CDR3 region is CSVEGRLRNTQYF. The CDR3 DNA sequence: TGCAGCGTTGAAGGGCGGCTTAGAAATACGCAGTATTTT.

CDR3 residues: CASSLSPTGTLNEKLFF. CDR3 sequence (DNA): TGCGCCAGCAGCCTTTCTCCTACAGGGACCCTGAATGAAAAACTGTTTTTT. The J gene is TRBJ1-4, the V gene TRBV5-1, with TRBD1 as a possible D gene (6 bases). The germline CDR1 and CDR2 sequences are SGHRS and YFSETQ. The V and J ends lost 4 bases and 5 bases respectively, with 21 bases between them. The CDR3 is 17 residues long.

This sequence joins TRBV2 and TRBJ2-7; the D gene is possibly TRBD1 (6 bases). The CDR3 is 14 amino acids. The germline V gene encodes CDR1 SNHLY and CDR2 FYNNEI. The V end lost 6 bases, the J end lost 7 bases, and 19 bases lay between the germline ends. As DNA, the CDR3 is TGTGCCAGCAGGAAGGGGGACCCCGGAGTAGAGCAGTACTTC. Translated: CASRKGDPGVEQYF. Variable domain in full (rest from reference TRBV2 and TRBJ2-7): EPEVTQTPSHQVTQMGQEVILRCVPISNHLYFYWYRQILGQKVEFLVSFYNNEISEKSEIFDDQFSVERPDGSNFTLKIRSTKLEDSAMYFCASRKGDPGVEQYFGPGTRLTVT.

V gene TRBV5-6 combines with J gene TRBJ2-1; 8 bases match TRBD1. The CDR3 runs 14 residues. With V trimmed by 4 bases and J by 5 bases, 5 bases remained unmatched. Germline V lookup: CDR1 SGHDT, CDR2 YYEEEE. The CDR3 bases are TGTGCCAGCAGCCGGGACAGGCTGAACAATGAGCAGTTCTTC. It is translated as CASSRDRLNNEQFF.

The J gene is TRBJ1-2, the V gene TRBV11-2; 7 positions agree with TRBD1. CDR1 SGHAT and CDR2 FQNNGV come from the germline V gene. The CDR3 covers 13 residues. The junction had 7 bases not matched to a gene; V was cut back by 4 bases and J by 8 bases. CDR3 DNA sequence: TGTGCCAGCAGCTCCGACAGGGCTGGGGGCTACACCTTC. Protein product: CASSSDRAGGYTF.

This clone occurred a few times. Here the CDR3 DNA reads TGTGCCAGCAGTGAAGCGCTTCGTGACAGGGCCGGGTCTGGGGCCAACGTCCTGACTTTC. Its translation: CASSEALRDRAGSGANVLTF. The chain has TRBV2 and TRBJ2-6; the match to TRBD1 covers 7 bases. The CDR3 has 20 residues. The junction had 12 bases not matched to a gene; V was cut back by 0 bases and J by 1 base. Germline loops: CDR1 SNHLY, CDR2 FYNNEI.

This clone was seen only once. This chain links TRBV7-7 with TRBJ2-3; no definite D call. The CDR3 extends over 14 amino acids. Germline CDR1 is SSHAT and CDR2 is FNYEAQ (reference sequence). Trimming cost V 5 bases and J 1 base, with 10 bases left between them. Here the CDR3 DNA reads TGTGCCAGCAGCCTACTCCCGGGCACAGATACGCAGTATTTT. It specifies CASSLLPGTDTQYF.

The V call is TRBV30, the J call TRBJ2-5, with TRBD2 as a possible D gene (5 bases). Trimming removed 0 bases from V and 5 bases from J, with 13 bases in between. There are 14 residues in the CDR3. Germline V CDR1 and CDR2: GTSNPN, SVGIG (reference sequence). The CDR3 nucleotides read TGTGCCTGGAGTGTTGAGCAGCGGAGGGAGACCCAGTACTTC. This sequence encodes CAWSVEQRRETQYF.

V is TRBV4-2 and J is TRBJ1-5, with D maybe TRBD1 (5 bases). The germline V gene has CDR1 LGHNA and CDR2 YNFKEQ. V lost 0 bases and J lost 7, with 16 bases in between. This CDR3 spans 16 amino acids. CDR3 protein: CASSQEGGFPSQPQHF. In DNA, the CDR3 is TGTGCCAGCAGCCAAGAGGGGGGGTTTCCTAGCCAGCCCCAGCATTTT.

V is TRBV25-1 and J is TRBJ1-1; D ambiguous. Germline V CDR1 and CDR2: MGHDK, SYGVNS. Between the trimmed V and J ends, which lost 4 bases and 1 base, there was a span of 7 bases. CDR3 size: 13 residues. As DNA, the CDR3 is TGTGCCAGCAGTGCTACCTGGAACACTGAAGCTTTCTTT. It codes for CASSATWNTEAFF.

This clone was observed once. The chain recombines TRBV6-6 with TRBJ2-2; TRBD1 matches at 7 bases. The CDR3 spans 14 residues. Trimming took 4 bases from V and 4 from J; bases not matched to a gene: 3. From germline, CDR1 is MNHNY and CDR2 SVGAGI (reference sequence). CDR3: CASSFDRATGELFF. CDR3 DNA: TGTGCCAGCAGTTTCGACAGGGCCACCGGGGAGCTGTTTTTT.

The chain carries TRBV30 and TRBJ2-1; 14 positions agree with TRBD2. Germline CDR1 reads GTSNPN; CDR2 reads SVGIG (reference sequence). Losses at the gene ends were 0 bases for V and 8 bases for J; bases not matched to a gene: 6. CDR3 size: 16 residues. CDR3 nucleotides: TGTGCCTGGAGTGTGGGACTAGCGGGGGACCCCTATGAGCAGTTCTTC. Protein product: CAWSVGLAGDPYEQFF.

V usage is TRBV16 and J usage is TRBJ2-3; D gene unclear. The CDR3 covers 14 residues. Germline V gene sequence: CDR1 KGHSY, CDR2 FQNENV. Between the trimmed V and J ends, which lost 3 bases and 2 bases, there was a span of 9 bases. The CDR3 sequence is CASSQVQTTDTQYF. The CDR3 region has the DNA TGTGCCAGCAGCCAGGTACAGACCACAGATACGCAGTATTTT. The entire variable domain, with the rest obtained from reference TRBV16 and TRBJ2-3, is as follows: GEEVAQTPKHLVRGEGQKAKLYCAPIKGHSYVFWYQQVLKNEFKFLISFQNENVFDETGMPKERFSAKCLPNSPCSLEIQATKLEDSAVYFCASSQVQTTDTQYFGPGTRLTVL.

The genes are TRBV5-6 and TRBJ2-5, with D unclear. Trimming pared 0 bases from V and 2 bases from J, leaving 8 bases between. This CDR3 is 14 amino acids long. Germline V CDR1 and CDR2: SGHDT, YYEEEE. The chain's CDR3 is CASSLVTEQETQYF. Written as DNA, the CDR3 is TGTGCCAGCAGCTTGGTAACAGAACAAGAGACCCAGTACTTC.

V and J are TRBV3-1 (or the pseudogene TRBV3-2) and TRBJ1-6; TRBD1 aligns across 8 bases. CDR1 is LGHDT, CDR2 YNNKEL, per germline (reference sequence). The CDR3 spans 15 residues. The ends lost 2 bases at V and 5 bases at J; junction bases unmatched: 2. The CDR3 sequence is CASSQQDRDNSPLHF. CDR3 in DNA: TGTGCCAGCAGCCAACAGGACAGGGATAATTCACCCCTCCACTTT.